The rows below give T cell receptor beta chains drawn from one sample of a study of shared clonotypes between healthy human individuals. Clones were sequenced by immunoSEQ multiplex PCR, and TCRdb holds only the in-frame ones, with some missing. The sample records over a million clones, approximately 70% being singletons. Sequenced sample: memory CD4+ T cells sorted from blood. These receptors all stem from a man aged 18 to 29 in good health. Both conserved end residues are part of each CDR3. The D gene is left open where the match is weak. Where a row states a size, it is once, few, many or the class of an expanded clone; other rows omit it.

size: .
D: TRBD1
V: TRBV7-9
J: TRBJ2-5
CDR3: CASSPGTGAQETQYF
DNA: TGTGCCAGCAGCCCAGGGACAGGGGCCCAAGAGACCCAGTACTTC

size: once
D: .
V: TRBV2
J: TRBJ2-7
CDR3: CASSGWGSYEQYF
DNA: TGTGCCAGCTCAGGGTGGGGTTCCTACGAGCAGTACTTC

size: .
D: .
V: TRBV6-1
J: TRBJ1-6
CDR3: CASRGPNSPLHF
DNA: TGTGCCAGCAGGGGACCGAATTCACCCCTCCACTTT

size: .
D: .
V: TRBV15
J: TRBJ2-7
CDR3: CATRGGGRGESEQYF
DNA: TGTGCCACCAGAGGCGGGGGCCGGGGTGAGTCGGAGCAGTACTTC

size: .
D: TRBD2
V: TRBV28
J: TRBJ2-5
CDR3: CASSSRLAGDQETQYF
DNA: TGTGCCAGCAGTTCAAGACTAGCGGGGGACCAAGAGACCCAGTACTTC

size: .
D: .
V: TRBV18
J: TRBJ1-2
CDR3: CASSLGGTDGYTF
DNA: TGTGCCAGCTCACTAGGGGGGACGGATGGCTACACCTTC

size: .
D: .
V: TRBV4-2
J: TRBJ1-5
CDR3: CASSQEVTGLQPQHF
DNA: TGTGCCAGCAGCCAAGAAGTAACAGGCCTGCAGCCCCAGCATTTT

size: .
D: TRBD2
V: TRBV25-1
J: TRBJ2-2
CDR3: CASSGQGAGGRTGELFF
DNA: TGTGCCAGCAGTGGCCAGGGAGCGGGAGGGAGGACCGGGGAGCTGTTTTTT

size: few
D: TRBD2
V: TRBV6-5
J: TRBJ2-7
CDR3: CATSASGTYEQYF
DNA: TGTGCTACGTCGGCTAGCGGTACCTACGAGCAGTACTTC

size: .
D: .
V: TRBV4-3
J: TRBJ2-1
CDR3: CASSQDLAYNEQFF
DNA: TGCGCCAGCAGCCAAGATCTAGCCTACAATGAGCAGTTCTTC

size: .
D: .
V: TRBV30
J: TRBJ2-1
CDR3: CAWSAPTRPDGNEQFF
DNA: TGTGCCTGGAGTGCACCTACTAGACCGGACGGGAATGAGCAGTTCTTC

size: few
D: .
V: TRBV2
J: TRBJ1-2
CDR3: CATSRTGFNYGYTF
DNA: TGTGCCACTTCAAGGACGGGCTTTAACTATGGCTACACCTTC

size: .
D: TRBD1
V: TRBV4-1
J: TRBJ2-5
CDR3: CASSQVGTAQETQYF
DNA: TGCGCCAGCAGCCAAGTTGGGACAGCTCAAGAGACCCAGTACTTC

size: .
D: .
V: TRBV5-5
J: TRBJ1-6
CDR3: CASSLVGSPLHF
DNA: TGTGCCAGCAGCTTGGTCGGGTCACCCCTCCACTTT

size: few
D: TRBD2
V: TRBV4-1
J: TRBJ2-1
CDR3: CASSQRGPGGGTSPHNEQFF
DNA: TGCGCCAGCAGCCAAAGAGGGCCAGGAGGGGGGACTAGCCCCCACAATGAGCAGTTCTTC

size: many
D: .
V: TRBV19
J: TRBJ1-5
CDR3: CASGPGQGPWGNQPQHF
DNA: TGTGCCAGTGGGCCGGGACAAGGGCCTTGGGGCAATCAGCCCCAGCATTTT

size: .
D: .
V: TRBV5-1
J: TRBJ1-6
CDR3: CASSLDGPGWGSPLHF
DNA: TGCGCCAGCAGCTTGGATGGGCCAGGGTGGGGTTCACCCCTCCACTTT

size: .
D: TRBD1
V: TRBV6-1
J: TRBJ2-5
CDR3: CASQQGRQETQYF
DNA: TGTGCCAGTCAACAGGGGCGCCAAGAGACCCAGTACTTC

size: .
D: TRBD2
V: TRBV11-2
J: TRBJ2-7
CDR3: CASSLRLAGGLSYEQYF
DNA: TGTGCCAGCAGCTTAAGGCTAGCGGGGGGACTATCCTACGAGCAGTACTTC

size: .
D: .
V: TRBV19
J: TRBJ2-5
CDR3: CASSPRGRDLKTQYF
DNA: TGTGCCAGTAGCCCCCGAGGCAGGGACCTGAAGACCCAGTACTTC

size: .
D: TRBD1
V: TRBV5-4
J: TRBJ1-2
CDR3: CASSLTGQGSDGYTF
DNA: TGTGCCAGCAGCTTGACGGGACAGGGGTCTGATGGCTACACCTTC

size: .
D: TRBD1
V: TRBV7-9
J: TRBJ2-1
CDR3: CASSPHETGPNEQFF
DNA: TGTGCCAGCAGCCCACATGAGACAGGGCCCAATGAGCAGTTCTTC

size: .
D: TRBD1
V: TRBV6-4
J: TRBJ1-2
CDR3: CASSEQPGQLPYGYTF
DNA: TGTGCCAGCAGTGAACAACCGGGACAGCTCCCTTATGGCTACACCTTC

size: .
D: TRBD1
V: TRBV5-1
J: TRBJ1-1
CDR3: CASSLRPTGYLMNTEAFF
DNA: TGCGCCAGCAGCTTGCGGCCGACAGGGTATCTCATGAACACTGAAGCTTTCTTT

size: few
D: TRBD1
V: TRBV4-1
J: TRBJ1-5
CDR3: CASSQNPGQGYQPQHF
DNA: TGCGCCAGCAGCCAAAATCCGGGACAGGGGTATCAGCCCCAGCATTTT

size: .
D: TRBD1
V: TRBV6-1
J: TRBJ1-4
CDR3: CASTGLTGVAEKLFF
DNA: TGTGCCAGCACCGGATTAACAGGGGTGGCTGAAAAACTGTTTTTT

size: .
D: .
V: TRBV7-9
J: TRBJ2-1
CDR3: CASSLWGWDEQFF
DNA: TGTGCCAGCAGCTTATGGGGTTGGGATGAGCAGTTCTTC

size: once
D: .
V: TRBV7-2
J: TRBJ1-4
CDR3: CASSLTWGGGSNEKLFF
DNA: TGTGCCAGCAGCCTTACTTGGGGGGGAGGTAGTAATGAAAAACTGTTTTTT

size: .
D: TRBD2
V: TRBV10-3
J: TRBJ2-7
CDR3: CAISDLAGAAHEQYF
DNA: TGTGCCATCAGTGATCTAGCGGGAGCGGCCCACGAGCAGTACTTC

size: .
D: TRBD2
V: TRBV5-1
J: TRBJ2-3
CDR3: CASSPWTSGHTDTQYF
DNA: TGCGCCAGCAGCCCTTGGACTAGCGGTCACACAGATACGCAGTATTTT

size: .
D: .
V: TRBV21-1
J: TRBJ1-5
CDR3: CASSKKARTEVQPQHF
DNA: TGTGCCAGCAGCAAAAAAGCCAGGACAGAGGTTCAGCCCCAGCATTTT

size: .
D: TRBD1
V: TRBV10-1
J: TRBJ1-1
CDR3: CASSESYQGGTEAFF
DNA: TGCGCCAGCAGTGAGTCGTACCAGGGGGGCACTGAAGCTTTCTTT

size: .
D: .
V: TRBV28
J: TRBJ1-1
CDR3: CASSGLRGRSEEAFF
DNA: TGTGCCAGCAGTGGCCTCAGGGGCAGATCTGAGGAAGCTTTCTTT

size: .
D: .
V: TRBV6-5
J: TRBJ1-1
CDR3: CASSYRGVGAFF
DNA: TGTGCCAGCAGTTACAGGGGCGTGGGAGCTTTCTTT

size: few
D: TRBD1
V: TRBV5-6
J: TRBJ1-6
CDR3: CASSGTGWEPLHF
DNA: TGTGCCAGCAGCGGGACAGGTTGGGAACCCCTCCACTTT

size: .
D: .
V: TRBV30
J: TRBJ2-1
CDR3: CAWSVLRLVPLPFF
DNA: TGTGCCTGGAGTGTATTAAGACTAGTTCCCCTTCCGTTCTTC

size: .
D: .
V: TRBV5-1
J: TRBJ1-2
CDR3: CASSLEGHYGYTF
DNA: TGCGCCAGCAGCTTGGAGGGGCACTATGGCTACACCTTC

size: few
D: TRBD1
V: TRBV5-4
J: TRBJ1-1
CDR3: CASSPGQGASLGTEAFF
DNA: TGTGCCAGCAGCCCTGGACAGGGGGCAAGCTTGGGCACTGAAGCTTTCTTT

size: .
D: TRBD1
V: TRBV27
J: TRBJ2-7
CDR3: CASSRGQGRYEQYF
DNA: TGTGCCAGCAGCCGCGGACAGGGCCGCTACGAGCAGTACTTC

size: .
D: .
V: TRBV29-1
J: TRBJ2-1
CDR3: CSVEEVADSYNEQFF
DNA: TGCAGCGTTGAGGAGGTAGCGGACTCCTACAATGAGCAGTTCTTC

size: .
D: TRBD1
V: TRBV5-1
J: TRBJ1-6
CDR3: CASRIGQGPNSPLHF
DNA: TGCGCCAGCAGGATAGGACAGGGGCCAAATTCACCCCTCCACTTT

size: .
D: TRBD2
V: TRBV5-8
J: TRBJ2-2
CDR3: CASSLALAGGTGELFF
DNA: TGTGCCAGCAGCTTGGCCCTAGCGGGGGGCACCGGGGAGCTGTTTTTT

size: .
D: .
V: TRBV7-8
J: TRBJ1-1
CDR3: CASSLTGFVTRGTEAFF
DNA: TGTGCCAGCAGCTTAACAGGGTTTGTTACGCGGGGGACTGAAGCTTTCTTT

size: .
D: .
V: TRBV7-9
J: TRBJ1-1
CDR3: CASSSDGRVTEAFF
DNA: TGTGCCAGCAGCTCGGACGGGAGGGTCACTGAAGCTTTCTTT

size: .
D: .
V: TRBV7-8
J: TRBJ2-1
CDR3: CASSSKGGPPLEQFF
DNA: TGTGCCAGCAGCTCCAAAGGGGGACCCCCTCTAGAGCAGTTCTTC

size: .
D: .
V: TRBV7-8
J: TRBJ2-3
CDR3: CASSQLVTDTQYF
DNA: TGTGCCAGCAGCCAACTAGTTACAGATACGCAGTATTTT

size: .
D: .
V: TRBV7-9
J: TRBJ2-5
CDR3: CASSLGVGGNGQETQYF
DNA: TGTGCCAGCAGCTTAGGAGTTGGAGGGAATGGACAAGAGACCCAGTACTTC

size: few
D: TRBD1
V: TRBV6-1
J: TRBJ1-6
CDR3: CASSETGGSPLHF
DNA: TGTGCCAGCAGTGAAACAGGGGGTTCACCCCTCCACTTT

size: .
D: TRBD2
V: TRBV7-2
J: TRBJ2-3
CDR3: CASSWTGTRGTDTQYF
DNA: TGTGCCAGCAGCTGGACCGGGACTAGAGGTACAGATACGCAGTATTTT

size: .
D: TRBD2
V: TRBV11-3
J: TRBJ2-7
CDR3: CASSLSGNGYEQYF
DNA: TGTGCCAGCAGCTTAAGCGGGAACGGATACGAGCAGTACTTC

size: .
D: .
V: TRBV5-1
J: TRBJ2-1
CDR3: CASSRDWNEQFF
DNA: TGCGCCAGCAGCCGGGACTGGAATGAGCAGTTCTTC

size: .
D: TRBD1
V: TRBV5-1
J: TRBJ2-2
CDR3: CASSLKVGTGSGELFF
DNA: TGCGCCAGCAGCTTGAAGGTCGGGACAGGATCCGGGGAGCTGTTTTTT